This T cell receptor (beta chain) was sequenced for a study of T cell changes during pregnancy in multiple sclerosis. The length of the CDR3 is 16 residues. Germline values: CDR1 SGHRS, CDR2 YFSETQ. J lost 6 bases, V lost 0 bases, and 11 bases had no gene match. Data came from immunoSEQ multiplex PCR; TCRdb stores just in-frame clones and leaves some out. The sample includes some 100,000 clones, around 94% seen only once; the top ten take more than 0.95%. The receptor comes from a female donor with multiple sclerosis, enrolled in a pregnancy study. Sequences were derived from peripheral blood, sampled in the second trimester of pregnancy. The chain has TRBV5-1 and TRBJ1-2; TRBD1 matches 7 bases. The CDR3 DNA reads TGCGCCAGCAGCTTGGATAGGGGGCCTGACCTGGATGGCTACACCTTC. Protein: CASSLDRGPDLDGYTF.